The T cell receptor beta chain described here comes from a study of radiation and T cells in renal cell carcinoma. As to time point: blood 4 weeks post-SBRT, at nephrectomy. Treatment denoted: 15 Gy SBRT to primary tumor, nephrectomy 4 weeks later. The germline V gene encodes CDR1 ENHRY and CDR2 SYGVKD. V lost 11 bases, J lost 2 bases, and 16 bases lay in between. The CDR3 sequence is 14 residues long. Profiling relied on immunoSEQ multiplex PCR, and the TCRdb table lists in-frame clones only, not all of them. The table has around 100,000 clones, around 83% seen once; the top ten hold approximately 7.2%.

The sample consisted of blood, taken from a patient whose treatment included radiotherapy and nephrectomy. The clonotype originates from a man in his 60s with renal cell carcinoma. The V gene is TRBV10-3, the J gene TRBJ1-3; D uncertain. CDR3 region: CAAGQSITGNTIYF. The CDR3 bases are TGTGCCGCTGGGCAGTCAATAACTGGAAACACCATATATTTT.